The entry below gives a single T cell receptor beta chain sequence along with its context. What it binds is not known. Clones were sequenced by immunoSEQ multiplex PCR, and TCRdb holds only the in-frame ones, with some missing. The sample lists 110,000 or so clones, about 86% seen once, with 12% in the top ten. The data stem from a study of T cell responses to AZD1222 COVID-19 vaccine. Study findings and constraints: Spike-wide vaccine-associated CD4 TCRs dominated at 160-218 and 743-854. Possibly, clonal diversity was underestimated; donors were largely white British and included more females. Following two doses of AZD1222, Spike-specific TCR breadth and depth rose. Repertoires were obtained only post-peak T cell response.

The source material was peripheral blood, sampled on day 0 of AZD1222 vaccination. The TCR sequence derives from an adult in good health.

The CDR3 bases are TGTGCCAGCAGTCGAGGGGGCGAGTATTCCTACGAGCAGTACTTC. Protein sequence: CASSRGGEYSYEQYF. The chain is built from TRBV28 and TRBJ2-7, with 7 bases that match TRBD1. The CDR3 has 15 amino acids. The V segment lost 5 bases and the J segment 1 base; nucleotides outside the gene matches: 8. Germline-derived CDR1 and CDR2 are MDHEN and SYDVKM. Using reference TRBV28 and TRBJ2-7 for the parts outside the CDR3, the full variable domain is DVKVTQSSRYLVKRTGEKVFLECVQDMDHENMFWYRQDPGLGLRLIYFSYDVKMKEKGDIPEGYSVSREKKERFSLILESASTNQTSMYLCASSRGGEYSYEQYFGPGTRLTVT.